The 16 T cell receptor beta chains below come from one sample, sequenced in a study of T cell repertoires in cytomegalovirus infection. No cognate antigen is known for these TCRs. Via MiXCR, TCRdb re-called the reads, giving one row per CDR3 protein. Of approximately 70,000 distinct CDR3 sequences detected, 22% appear once; the ten largest clones hold roughly three quarters. Sequencing was carried out using PBMCs, sequenced either directly or after in vitro stimulation (not recorded which). The receptors come from a human donor in good health (CMV status not recorded). Some clones in this sample may be carry-over from other donors' samples.

This clonotype was found a few times. The chain carries TRBV27 and TRBJ1-5; D may be TRBD1 (6 bases). V lost 2 bases to trimming and J lost 6 bases, with 17 bases between them. Per the germline V gene, CDR1 is MNHEY and CDR2 is SMNVEV (reference sequence). CDR3 length: 16 amino acids. Here the CDR3 reads CASSLIVPTGSQPQHF. CDR3 in DNA: TGTGCCAGCAGTTTAATTGTACCGACAGGTAGTCAGCCCCAGCATTTT.

This clonotype was seen many times. The chain carries TRBV28 and TRBJ2-7; D is possibly TRBD2 (6 bases). Looked up from germline, CDR1 is MDHEN and CDR2 is SYDVKM. CDR3 length equals 14 residues. V was shortened by 7 bases and J by 0 bases, with 13 bases between the two germline ends. CDR3 loop: CASTLSGPSYEQYF. DNA for the CDR3: TGTGCCAGCACCCTTAGCGGACCCTCCTACGAGCAGTACTTC.

This clonotype was picked up many times. This chain connects TRBV7-8 to TRBJ1-2; no reliable D call. V was pared by 5 bases and J by 5 bases, with 15 bases between. The CDR3 covers 14 residues. The germline V gene has CDR1 SGHVS and CDR2 FQNEAQ. The CDR3 reads CASSLGEMGYGYTF. The CDR3 nucleotides are TGTGCCAGCAGCCTTGGGGAAATGGGGTATGGCTACACCTTC.

The chain recombines TRBV6-2 or TRBV6-3 with TRBJ2-5; the D is unclear. The CDR3 is made up of 16 amino acids. The germline V gene has CDR1 MNHEY and CDR2 SVGEGT. V was clipped by 0 bases and J by 4 bases, with 15 bases between them. The DNA of the CDR3 is TGTGCCAGCAGTTACTCGTCGCTCCGAAGGAGAGAGACCCAGTACTTC. Translation: CASSYSSLRRRETQYF.

The chain uses TRBV7-9 and TRBJ2-7; either TRBD1 or TRBD2 may fit D (5 bases each). Germline-derived CDR1 and CDR2 are SEHNR and FQNEAQ (reference sequence). The CDR3 contains 15 residues. Between the trimmed V and J ends, which lost 6 bases and 2 bases, there was a span of 17 bases. The chain's CDR3 is CASSHIGGFPYEQYF. The CDR3 DNA follows: TGTGCCAGCAGTCACATTGGGGGATTTCCCTACGAGCAGTACTTC.

This clonotype was seen repeatedly, ten times or more. This rearrangement joins TRBV7-2 to TRBJ2-4; D may be TRBD2 (6 bases). V lost 2 bases to trimming and J lost 2 bases, with 13 bases between them. The CDR3 covers 16 residues. Germline-derived CDR1 and CDR2 are SGHTA and FQGNSA. CDR3 nucleotide sequence: TGTGCCAGCAGCTTAAATAGCGGAAGAACCAAAAACATTCAGTACTTC. It yields the protein CASSLNSGRTKNIQYF.

The chain uses TRBV7-2 and TRBJ1-2; D gene unclear. Per germline, CDR1 SGHTA and CDR2 FQGNSA. V shed 2 bases and J shed 3 bases, with 4 bases lying between them. The CDR3 covers 12 residues. This chain's CDR3 is CASSLTDYGYTF. CDR3 nucleotides: TGTGCCAGCAGCTTAACAGACTATGGCTACACCTTC.

In its sample, this clonotype was seen a few times. This chain links TRBV6-2 or TRBV6-3 with TRBJ2-7, with D possibly being TRBD1 or TRBD2 (5 bases each). CDR3 size: 15 residues. CDR1 and CDR2 (germline): MNHEY, SVGEGT. Trimming shortened V by 0 bases and J by 6 bases, and 15 bases separated the two germline ends. DNA for the CDR3: TGTGCCAGCAGTTACTCCCCGGGACGGCGGTCCGAGCAGTACTTC. Translation: CASSYSPGRRSEQYF.

Ten or more counts support this clonotype. The chain recombines TRBV12-3 or TRBV12-4 with TRBJ2-1, with TRBD2 matching over 7 bases. The CDR3 is 15 residues long. The trim removed 6 bases at V and 1 base at J, leaving 6 bases unmatched. CDR3 sequence (DNA): TGTGCCAGCAGCCCGGGAGCGGGATCCTACAATGAGCAGTTCTTC. Translation gives CASSPGAGSYNEQFF.

The V call is TRBV12-3 or TRBV12-4, the J call TRBJ2-1; a possible D gene is TRBD1 (7 bases). Trimming cost V 1 base and J 2 bases, with 18 bases left between them. This CDR3 contains 18 residues. The CDR3 reads CASSLVFGGDRAYNEQFF. The CDR3 nucleotides are TGTGCCAGCAGTTTAGTTTTTGGAGGGGACAGAGCCTACAATGAGCAGTTCTTC.

J is TRBJ1-6 and V is TRBV7-2; D unresolved. The ends were cut back, 2 bases at V and 8 bases at J, with 10 bases in the middle. Germline-derived CDR1 and CDR2 are SGHTA and FQGNSA. The CDR3 is 14 amino acids. The CDR3 coding sequence is TGTGCCAGCAGCTTAAGTCTCCAACATTCACCCCTCCACTTT. Translated, it gives CASSLSLQHSPLHF.

This clonotype showed up many times. CDR3 loop: CASSLGQGASTF. In DNA form, the CDR3 reads TGTGCCAGCAGCTTGGGACAGGGGGCGAGCACCTTC. The chain couples TRBV7-2 to TRBJ1-2; 12 positions agree with TRBD1. CDR3 length: 12 residues. Germline CDR1 reads SGHTA; CDR2 reads FQGNSA. Unmatched junction bases numbered 3, after V lost 3 bases and J lost 13 bases.

This clonotype was observed a handful of times. V and J are TRBV20-1 and TRBJ1-4; 7 positions match TRBD1. The CDR3 is made up of 14 amino acids. Germline loops: CDR1 DFQATT, CDR2 SNEGSKA (reference sequence). The trim removed 6 bases at V and 8 bases at J, leaving 12 bases unmatched. CDR3 in amino acids: CSASRDSRTEKLFF. The CDR3 DNA sequence: TGCAGTGCCTCCCGGGACAGCCGGACGGAAAAACTGTTTTTT.

The chain uses TRBV6-2 or TRBV6-3 and TRBJ2-7; D might be TRBD2 (5 bases). The length of the CDR3 is 14 residues. V dropped 6 bases and J dropped 5 bases, with 17 bases sitting between them. Looked up from germline, CDR1 is MNHEY and CDR2 is SVGEGT. The CDR3 reads CASSGLNPEDEQYV. The CDR3 coding sequence is TGTGCCAGCAGCGGACTTAACCCAGAGGACGAGCAGTACGTC.

This clonotype was seen at least ten times. The V and J genes are TRBV12-3 or TRBV12-4 and TRBJ1-1; a weak D match, TRBD1 (5 bases). The CDR3 is 15 residues long. Trimming left V 8 bases short and J 4 bases short, with 20 bases between. The CDR3 sequence is CASHIVGALGTEAFF. The CDR3 DNA reads TGTGCCAGCCACATTGTTGGGGCCCTCGGCACTGAAGCTTTCTTT.

This chain links TRBV11-2 with TRBJ2-5; the match to TRBD2 covers 8 bases. There are 14 residues in the CDR3. With V trimmed by 3 bases and J by 9 bases, 9 bases remained unmatched. Germline values: CDR1 SGHAT, CDR2 FQNNGV. CDR3 nucleotide sequence: TGTGCCAGCAGCTTCTCGGGACTAGTCGGGGCCCAGTACTTC. Translation gives CASSFSGLVGAQYF.